This section outlines one T cell receptor (beta chain) sequence together with its context. Its antigen is still unknown. The data belong to a study of regulatory T cells in long-lasting Graves disease. TCR beta libraries were built with iRepertoire HTBI primers and Arm-PCR of CDR3 regions. A single record per CDR3 protein comes from TCRdb applying MiXCR to the multiplex PCR reads. This table has around 480,000 distinct CDR3 sequences, 16% appearing once. The time point here: newly diagnosed GD, antithyroid drugs for less than 3 months. RNA isolated from PBMCs was used to make the TCR library. The CDR3 has 17 amino acids. The V gene end was trimmed by 0 bases and the J gene end by 4 bases; junction bases not matched to a gene: 8. General study results and limits: It was peripheral blood alone, not thyroid tissue, that was studied. Under persistent disease, TRBV28, TRBJ1-2 and TRBJ2-5 were used preferentially.

The sample was also reused in another study, on T cells in Graves' hyperthyroidism and ophthalmopathy. Per that paper: Initially, a first-round RT-PCR of the TCR CDR3 employed the HTBI primer set. The blood repertoire included most of the expanded thyroid clonotypes above 0.001.

Here the sequenced sample was peripheral blood mononuclear cells (PBMCs), taken at new diagnosis, from a patient treated with antithyroid drugs. The rearrangement links TRBV12-3 or TRBV12-4 to TRBJ1-5, with 8 bases aligning to TRBD1. The clonotype was recovered from a middle-aged man with Graves disease. CDR3 nucleotide sequence: TGTGCCAGCAGTTTAGCTGCAGGACAGGGCCTTAATCAGCCCCAGCATTTT. Protein: CASSLAAGQGLNQPQHF.